This T cell receptor (beta chain) was observed in a study of radiation and T cells in renal cell carcinoma. Data came from immunoSEQ multiplex PCR; TCRdb stores just in-frame clones and leaves some out. The data hold roughly 82,000 clones, with 80% to 90% observed a single time. Time point of the sample: blood 4 weeks post-SBRT, at nephrectomy. Treatment indicated: 15 Gy SBRT to primary tumor, nephrectomy 4 weeks later. Nephrectomy followed 15 Gy stereotactic body radiation by 4 weeks. Blood was sampled at baseline, 2 weeks and 4 weeks after SBRT. The tumor was a clear cell renal cell carcinoma. The CDR3 extends over 18 amino acids. V shed 5 bases, J shed 1 base, and the junction held 13 bases outside the gene matches. Germline V gene sequence: CDR1 SGHNT, CDR2 YENEEA.

The sequence derives from a woman in her 70s with renal cell carcinoma. The source was blood, collected from a patient whose treatment included radiotherapy and nephrectomy. The chain carries TRBV11-3 and TRBJ2-3, with 9 bases lining up with TRBD1. Here the CDR3 DNA reads TGTGCCAGCAGCCCCGGGACAGGGATCTTCTCGGGCACAGATACGCAGTATTTT. Translation gives CASSPGTGIFSGTDTQYF. Full variable domain (remainder filled in from reference TRBV11-3 and TRBJ2-3): EAGVVQSPRYKIIEKKQPVAFWCNPISGHNTLYWYLQNLGQGPELLIRYENEEAVDDSQLPKDRFSAERLKGVDSTLKIQPAELGDSAVYLCASSPGTGIFSGTDTQYFGPGTRLTVL.